The 17 T cell receptor beta chains in this list originate from one sample, sequenced in a study of CD4+ T cells in melanoma. TCRdb's copy holds only in-frame clones and misses some; the assay was immunoSEQ multiplex PCR. The data show some 110,000 clones, 92% seen once. Sequencing was performed on peripheral blood. These receptors were collected from a human donor with melanoma.

The rearrangement uses TRBV4-1 and TRBJ2-1; weak D call: TRBD2 (6 bases). Trimming left V 7 bases short and J 4 bases short, with 23 bases between. CDR1 and CDR2 (germline): MGHRA, YSYEKL. The CDR3 length is 17 residues. The CDR3 nucleotides read TGCGCCAGCACCCATTGGGGGGTCGGCGGAAGATACAATGAGCAGTTCTTC. Its protein product is CASTHWGVGGRYNEQFF.

The gene calls are TRBV10-3 and TRBJ2-6; D is uncertain. V was pared by 0 bases and J by 1 base, with 4 bases between. This CDR3 is built from 15 residues. CDR1 ENHRY and CDR2 SYGVKD come from the germline V gene. The CDR3 nucleotides read TGTGCCATCAGTGAGTCGAAATCTGGGGCCAACGTCCTGACTTTC. It specifies CAISESKSGANVLTF.

The chain recombines TRBV28 with TRBJ2-2; 8 bases fit TRBD2. The V segment lost 2 bases and the J segment 10 bases; nucleotides outside the gene matches: 12. This CDR3 region has 16 residues. Looked up from germline, CDR1 is MDHEN and CDR2 is SYDVKM. The CDR3 reads CASSLPPGGSAAELFF. CDR3 nucleotide sequence: TGTGCCAGCAGTTTACCTCCGGGAGGGTCGGCGGCGGAGCTGTTTTTT.

V and J are TRBV2 and TRBJ2-2, with 10 bases matching TRBD2. V shed 5 bases and J 9 bases; nucleotides not matched to a gene: 9. CDR1 and CDR2 from the germline V gene are SNHLY and FYNNEI. There are 15 residues in the CDR3. CDR3 in DNA: TGTGCCAGCAGTCGTTCCGGGACTAGCGTCCGGGAGCTGTTTTTT. As protein: CASSRSGTSVRELFF. The entire variable domain, with the rest obtained from reference TRBV2 and TRBJ2-2, is as follows: EPEVTQTPSHQVTQMGQEVILRCVPISNHLYFYWYRQILGQKVEFLVSFYNNEISEKSEIFDDQFSVERPDGSNFTLKIRSTKLEDSAMYFCASSRSGTSVRELFFGEGSRLTVL.

The chain uses TRBV30 and TRBJ2-1, with D perhaps TRBD1 or TRBD2 (5 bases each). The ends were cut back, 5 bases at V and 9 bases at J, with 11 bases in the middle. CDR3 size: 11 residues. The germline gives CDR1 GTSNPN, CDR2 SVGIG (reference sequence). CDR3 loop: CAWGVGREQFF. The CDR3 DNA reads as TGTGCCTGGGGGGTGGGACGTGAGCAGTTCTTC.

Here the CDR3 DNA reads TGTGCCAGCAGCCTCCGACAGGACCACTCCTACGAGCAGTACTTC. Translating gives CASSLRQDHSYEQYF. The chain links TRBV7-6 to TRBJ2-7; maybe TRBD1 (6 bases). Germline V gives CDR1 SGHVS, CDR2 FNYEAQ. Trimming shortened V by 5 bases and J by 0 bases, and 14 bases separated the two germline ends. The CDR3 length is 15 residues. Together with reference TRBV7-6 and TRBJ2-7, the CDR3 gives the full variable domain: GAGVSQSPRYKVTKRGQDVALRCDPISGHVSLYWYRQALGQGPEFLTYFNYEAQQDKSGLPNDRFSAERPEGSISTLTIQRTEQRDSAMYRCASSLRQDHSYEQYFGPGTRLTVT.

The J gene is TRBJ2-1, the V gene TRBV7-8, with unresolved D. The CDR3 length is 11 residues. CDR1 is SGHVS and CDR2 is FQNEAQ in the germline V gene. V lost 3 bases to trimming and J lost 8 bases, with 5 bases between them. CDR3 sequence (DNA): TGTGCCAGCAGCTTTCGAGATGAGCAGTTCTTC. Translating gives CASSFRDEQFF.

This chain joins TRBV21-1 and TRBJ2-1; TRBD1 is the table's D call, not checked against the DNA. TRBV21-1 is a recognized pseudogene. This CDR3 spans 17 amino acids. The DNA for the CDR3 is TGTGCCAGCAGCAAAGGAGCTGGGGACAAACTGTGTAATGAGCAGTTCTTC. Translating it yields CASSKGAGDKLCNEQFF.

V and J are TRBV5-4 and TRBJ1-4; 11 positions agree with TRBD1. There are 19 residues in the CDR3. Germline V lookup: CDR1 SGHNT, CDR2 YYREEE (reference sequence). J gave up 2 bases and V 4 bases, and 13 bases lay outside the gene matches. CDR3 region: CASSASGQGVPRTNEKLFF. DNA of the CDR3: TGTGCCAGCAGCGCCTCGGGACAGGGGGTCCCCAGGACTAATGAAAAACTGTTTTTT.

The chain carries TRBV6-5 and TRBJ2-3; TRBD1 agrees at 8 bases. CDR1 and CDR2 from the germline V gene are MNHEY and SVGAGI. This CDR3 spans 15 amino acids. After removal of 4 bases from V and 5 bases from J, the junction contained 8 bases not matched to a gene. The CDR3 sequence: CASSWPTGVGDTQYF. The DNA for the CDR3 is TGTGCCAGCAGTTGGCCGACAGGGGTCGGAGATACGCAGTATTTT.

The V and J genes are TRBV19 and TRBJ1-1; TRBD1 might be the D (6 bases). This CDR3 has 14 amino acids. The V and J ends lost 6 bases and 4 bases respectively, with 15 bases between them. Germline V gives CDR1 LNHDA, CDR2 SQIVND (reference sequence). CDR3 sequence: CASRRLGQLTEAFF. The CDR3 DNA reads as TGTGCCAGTAGAAGACTAGGACAGCTCACTGAAGCTTTCTTT.

The rearrangement joins TRBV19 to TRBJ2-7; D is perhaps TRBD1 (6 bases). V shed 3 bases and J shed 3 bases, with 12 bases lying between them. The CDR3 covers 14 residues. CDR1 is LNHDA, CDR2 SQIVND, per germline (reference sequence). The CDR3 DNA follows: TGTGCCAGTAGTATCACCCCAGGGGTCTACGAGCAGTACTTC. It specifies CASSITPGVYEQYF.

V gene TRBV4-1 combines with J gene TRBJ2-2; 7 positions match TRBD2. Per the germline V gene, CDR1 is MGHRA and CDR2 is YSYEKL. V lost 3 bases, J lost 5 bases, and 15 bases stayed unmatched. CDR3 length equals 18 residues. DNA of the CDR3: TGCGCCAGCAGCCATCGCACTCCGGGACCCGGGGGGACCGGGGAGCTGTTTTTT. This sequence encodes CASSHRTPGPGGTGELFF.

This chain joins TRBV2 and TRBJ2-5, with 7 bases that match TRBD2. CDR1 SNHLY and CDR2 FYNNEI come from the germline V gene. Unmatched junction bases numbered 11, after V lost 8 bases and J lost 5 bases. This CDR3 region has 14 residues. The CDR3 reads CASGFGGGRETQYF. The DNA for the CDR3 is TGTGCCAGCGGGTTCGGGGGAGGGAGGGAGACCCAGTACTTC.

The chain couples TRBV27 to TRBJ2-3; D is possibly TRBD2 (9 bases). The V end was cut by 3 bases, the J end by 0 bases, with 22 bases between. The CDR3 extends over 19 amino acids. Per germline, CDR1 MNHEY and CDR2 SMNVEV (reference sequence). DNA for the CDR3: TGTGCCAGCAGTTTCTTGACAGGGGTGAGCGGGGGGAGCACAGATACGCAGTATTTT. Amino acids: CASSFLTGVSGGSTDTQYF.

The gene calls are TRBV5-5 and TRBJ1-1, with TRBD1 identical over 7 bases. This CDR3 comprises 12 residues. Germline loops: CDR1 SGHKS, CDR2 YYEKEE (reference sequence). The V and J ends lost 1 base and 11 bases, in that order; junction bases with no gene match: 5. The CDR3 DNA reads TGTGCCAGCAGCTTGACAGGGGCGCGGGCTTTCTTT. Translating gives CASSLTGARAFF.

V is TRBV4-1 and J is TRBJ2-6; 12 positions agree with TRBD1. This CDR3 contains 17 residues. Germline assignment: CDR1 MGHRA and CDR2 YSYEKL. V lost 4 bases to trimming and J lost 1 base; unmatched junction nucleotides: 2. The CDR3 coding sequence is TGCGCCAGCAGCCGGGGACAGGGGGCATCTGGGGCCAACGTCCTGACTTTC. Translated, it gives CASSRGQGASGANVLTF.